The present entry profiles one T cell receptor beta chain with its context. Here immunoSEQ multiplex PCR was the method, and the copy in TCRdb shows in-frame clones only, minus some. This sample has 350,000 to 450,000 clones, with around 87% found just once. The data stem from a study of blood T cell repertoires in COVID-19. Across the study: COVID-19 samples, acute and convalescent, were from the United States, Italy and Spain. T cells, B-cell-depleted T cells, or PBMCs provided the cDNA or gDNA that served as material.

V was clipped by 7 bases and J by 8 bases, with 15 bases between them. The CDR3 covers 13 residues. Germline values: CDR1 LNHDA, CDR2 SQIVND (reference sequence). The sample comprised PBMCs or T cells enriched from blood (not recorded which). This chain uses TRBV19 with TRBJ2-1; D gene uncertain. The origin of this receptor is a man aged 35-49 years in a cohort exposed to, infected with or recovered from COVID-19 (not recorded which). CDR3 DNA sequence: TGTGCCAGTACCCTGACACCCCATGATGAGCAGTTCTTC. This encodes CASTLTPHDEQFF. The whole variable domain, filled in from reference TRBV19 and TRBJ2-1, reads DGGITQSPKYLFRKEGQNVTLSCEQNLNHDAMYWYRQDPGQGLRLIYYSQIVNDFQKGDIAEGYSVSREKKESFPLTVTSAQKNPTAFYLCASTLTPHDEQFFGPGTRLTVL.